This entry features one T cell receptor (beta chain) sequence. Its antigen is currently unknown. The sample is drawn from a study of T-cell reconstitution after alpha-beta-depleted transplantation in children. This CDR3 region has 14 residues. Trimming left V 0 bases short and J 4 bases short, with 8 bases between. The germline V gene encodes CDR1 MNHNS and CDR2 SASEGT. The library targeted TCRbeta and was prepared with unique molecular identifiers. TCRdb re-analysed the PCR reads in MiXCR, keeping a single row per CDR3 protein. This sample has around 270,000 distinct CDR3 sequences; around a tenth occur once, and the top ten carry roughly 7%. Findings of the study overall: As was reported, about two months after transplant, alpha-beta T cells came from several hundred expanded graft clones. Newly made T cells mostly supplied T-cell counts and diversity one year after transplant.

The chain uses TRBV6-1 and TRBJ2-3, with a tentative D call TRBD2 (6 bases). The TCR was taken from a boy less than two years old with acute myeloid leukemia, due to receive a stem cell transplant. Material: PBMCs, obtained before TCRalphabeta/CD19-depleted stem cell transplant. The CDR3 region has the DNA TGTGCCAGCAGTGAAGCTAGCGGACCAGATACGCAGTATTTT. It translates to CASSEASGPDTQYF.